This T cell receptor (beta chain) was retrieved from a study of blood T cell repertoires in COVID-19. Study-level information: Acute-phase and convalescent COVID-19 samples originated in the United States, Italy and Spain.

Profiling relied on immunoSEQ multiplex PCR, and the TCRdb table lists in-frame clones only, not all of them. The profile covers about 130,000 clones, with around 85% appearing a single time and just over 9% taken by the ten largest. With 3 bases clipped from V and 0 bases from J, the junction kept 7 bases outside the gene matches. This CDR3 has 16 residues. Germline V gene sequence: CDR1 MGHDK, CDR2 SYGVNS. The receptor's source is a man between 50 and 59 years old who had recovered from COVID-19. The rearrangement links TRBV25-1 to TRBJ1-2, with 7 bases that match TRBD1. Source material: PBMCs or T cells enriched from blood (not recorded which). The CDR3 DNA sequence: TGTGCCAGCAGTGATCGGACAGGAGAAGCTAACTATGGCTACACCTTC. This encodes CASSDRTGEANYGYTF.